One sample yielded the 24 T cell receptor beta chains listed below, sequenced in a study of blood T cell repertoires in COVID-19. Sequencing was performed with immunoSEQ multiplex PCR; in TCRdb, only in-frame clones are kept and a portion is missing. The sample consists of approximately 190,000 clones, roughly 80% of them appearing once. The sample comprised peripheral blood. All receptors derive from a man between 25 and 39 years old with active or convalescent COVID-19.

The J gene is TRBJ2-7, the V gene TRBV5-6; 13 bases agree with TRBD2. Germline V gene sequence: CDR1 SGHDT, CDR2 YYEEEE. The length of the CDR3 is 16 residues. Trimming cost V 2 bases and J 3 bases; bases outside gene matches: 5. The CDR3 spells CASSLGLAGAVYEQYF. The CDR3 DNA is TGTGCCAGCAGCTTAGGACTAGCGGGAGCCGTCTACGAGCAGTACTTC.

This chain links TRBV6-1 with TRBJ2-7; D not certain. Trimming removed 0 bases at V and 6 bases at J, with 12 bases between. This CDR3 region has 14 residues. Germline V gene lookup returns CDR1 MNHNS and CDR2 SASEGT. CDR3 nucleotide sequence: TGTGCCAGCAGTGAAGCCCGGAGCTTCTCCGAGCAGTACTTC. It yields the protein CASSEARSFSEQYF.

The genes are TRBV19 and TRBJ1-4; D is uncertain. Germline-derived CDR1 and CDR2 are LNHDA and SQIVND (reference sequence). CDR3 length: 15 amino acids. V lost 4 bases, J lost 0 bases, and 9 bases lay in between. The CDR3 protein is CASSKYSSTNEKLFF. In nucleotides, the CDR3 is TGTGCCAGTAGTAAATACTCATCAACTAATGAAAAACTGTTTTTT.

The CDR3 reads CATSRVGTGLETQYF. The CDR3 nucleotides read TGTGCCACCAGCAGAGTGGGAACAGGGCTGGAGACCCAGTACTTC. The chain couples TRBV15 to TRBJ2-5, with D perhaps matching TRBD1 (6 bases). Germline CDR1 LNHNV, CDR2 YYDKDF (reference sequence). Trimming shortened V by 1 base and J by 5 bases, and 14 bases separated the two germline ends. The CDR3 totals 15 residues.

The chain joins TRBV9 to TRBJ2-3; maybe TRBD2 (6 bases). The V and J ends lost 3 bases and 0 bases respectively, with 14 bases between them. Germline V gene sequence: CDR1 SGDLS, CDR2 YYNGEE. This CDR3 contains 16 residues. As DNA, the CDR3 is TGTGCCAGCAGCGAAAAGGGGAGGACTAGCACAGATACGCAGTATTTT. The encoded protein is CASSEKGRTSTDTQYF.

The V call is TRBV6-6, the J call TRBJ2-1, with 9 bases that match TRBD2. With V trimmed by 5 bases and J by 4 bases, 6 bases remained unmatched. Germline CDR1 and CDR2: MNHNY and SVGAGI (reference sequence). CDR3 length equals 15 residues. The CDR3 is CASSRSSGNYNEQFF. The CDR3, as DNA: TGTGCCAGCAGTCGATCTAGCGGGAATTACAATGAGCAGTTCTTC.

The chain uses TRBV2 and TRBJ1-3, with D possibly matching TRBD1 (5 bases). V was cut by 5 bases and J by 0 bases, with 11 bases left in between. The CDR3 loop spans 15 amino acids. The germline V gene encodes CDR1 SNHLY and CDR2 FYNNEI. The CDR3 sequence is CASSRSGVSGNTIYF. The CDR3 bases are TGTGCCAGCAGTCGGTCGGGGGTCTCTGGAAACACCATATATTTT.

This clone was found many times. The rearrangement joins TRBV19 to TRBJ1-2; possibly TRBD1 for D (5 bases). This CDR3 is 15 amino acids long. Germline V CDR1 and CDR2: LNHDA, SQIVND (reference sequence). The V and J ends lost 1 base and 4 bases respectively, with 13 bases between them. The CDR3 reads CASSIGTGRGYGYTF. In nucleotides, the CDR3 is TGTGCCAGTAGTATAGGTACGGGGAGGGGCTATGGCTACACCTTC.

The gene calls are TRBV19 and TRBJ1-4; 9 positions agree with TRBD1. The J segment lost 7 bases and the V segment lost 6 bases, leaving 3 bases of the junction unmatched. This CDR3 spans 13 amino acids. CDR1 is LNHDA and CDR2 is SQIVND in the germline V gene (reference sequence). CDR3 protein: CASSVTGGEKLFF. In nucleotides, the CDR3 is TGTGCCAGTAGCGTGACAGGGGGTGAAAAACTGTTTTTT.

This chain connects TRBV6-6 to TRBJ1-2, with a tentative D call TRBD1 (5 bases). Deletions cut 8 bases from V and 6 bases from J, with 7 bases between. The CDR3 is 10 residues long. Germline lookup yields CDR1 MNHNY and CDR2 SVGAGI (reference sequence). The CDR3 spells CASGGNGYTF. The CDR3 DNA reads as TGTGCCAGCGGGGGGAATGGCTACACCTTC.

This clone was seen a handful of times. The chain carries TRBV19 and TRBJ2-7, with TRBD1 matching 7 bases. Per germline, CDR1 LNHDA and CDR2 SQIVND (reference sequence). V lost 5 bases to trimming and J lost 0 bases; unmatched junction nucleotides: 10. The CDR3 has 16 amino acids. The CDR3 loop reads CASSASPGQLSYEQYF. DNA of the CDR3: TGTGCCAGTAGTGCGAGCCCGGGACAGCTCTCCTACGAGCAGTACTTC.

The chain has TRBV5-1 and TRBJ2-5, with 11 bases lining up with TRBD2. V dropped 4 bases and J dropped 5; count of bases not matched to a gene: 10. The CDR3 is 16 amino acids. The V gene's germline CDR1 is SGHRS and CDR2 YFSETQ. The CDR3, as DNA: TGCGCCAGCAGCCCCTATAGCGGGGGGGCCGTTGAGACCCAGTACTTC. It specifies CASSPYSGGAVETQYF.

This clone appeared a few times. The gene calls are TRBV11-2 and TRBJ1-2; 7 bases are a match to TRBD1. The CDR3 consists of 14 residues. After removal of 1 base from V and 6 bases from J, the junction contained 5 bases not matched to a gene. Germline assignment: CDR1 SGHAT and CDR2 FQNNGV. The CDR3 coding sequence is TGTGCCAGCAGCTTAGTTGTACAGGGGAATGGCTACACCTTC. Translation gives CASSLVVQGNGYTF.

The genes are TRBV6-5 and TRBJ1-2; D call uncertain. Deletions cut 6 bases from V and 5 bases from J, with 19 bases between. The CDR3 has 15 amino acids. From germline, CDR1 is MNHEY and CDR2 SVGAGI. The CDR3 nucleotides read TGTGCCAGCAGGACTTTCACGGACCTAGCATATGGCTACACCTTC. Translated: CASRTFTDLAYGYTF.

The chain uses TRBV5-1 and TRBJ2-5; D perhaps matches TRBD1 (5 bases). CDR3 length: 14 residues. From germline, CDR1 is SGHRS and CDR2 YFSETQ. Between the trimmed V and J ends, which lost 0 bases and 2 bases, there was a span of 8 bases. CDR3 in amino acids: CASSLEGHQETQYF. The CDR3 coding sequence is TGCGCCAGCAGCTTGGAAGGACATCAAGAGACCCAGTACTTC.

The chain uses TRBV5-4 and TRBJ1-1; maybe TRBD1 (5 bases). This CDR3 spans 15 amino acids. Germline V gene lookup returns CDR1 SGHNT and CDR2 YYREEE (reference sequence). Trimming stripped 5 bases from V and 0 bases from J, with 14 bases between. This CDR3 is CASRDRRDMNTEAFF. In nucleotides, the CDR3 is TGTGCCAGCAGAGACCGCAGGGATATGAACACTGAAGCTTTCTTT.

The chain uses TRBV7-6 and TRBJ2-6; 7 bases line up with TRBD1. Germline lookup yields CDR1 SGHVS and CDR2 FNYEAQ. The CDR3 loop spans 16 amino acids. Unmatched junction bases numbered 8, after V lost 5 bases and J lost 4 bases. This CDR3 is CASSPRQGGGANVLTF. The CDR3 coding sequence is TGTGCCAGCAGCCCCAGACAGGGCGGGGGGGCCAACGTCCTGACTTTC. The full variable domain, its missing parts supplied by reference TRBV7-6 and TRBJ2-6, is GAGVSQSPRYKVTKRGQDVALRCDPISGHVSLYWYRQALGQGPEFLTYFNYEAQQDKSGLPNDRFSAERPEGSISTLTIQRTEQRDSAMYRCASSPRQGGGANVLTFGAGSRLTVL.

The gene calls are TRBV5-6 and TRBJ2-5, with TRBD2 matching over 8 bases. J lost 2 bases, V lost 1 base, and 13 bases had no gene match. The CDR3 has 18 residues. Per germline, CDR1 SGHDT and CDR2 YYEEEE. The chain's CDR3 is CASSLLTSLAEVQETQYF. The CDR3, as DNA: TGTGCCAGCAGCTTGCTGACCTCACTAGCGGAGGTACAAGAGACCCAGTACTTC.

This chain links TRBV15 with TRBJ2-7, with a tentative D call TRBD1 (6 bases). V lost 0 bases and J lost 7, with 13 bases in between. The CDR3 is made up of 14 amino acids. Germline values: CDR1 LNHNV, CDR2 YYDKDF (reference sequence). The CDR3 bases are TGTGCCACCAGCAGAGACTGGGGGCAGGGGGAGCAGTACTTC. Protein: CATSRDWGQGEQYF.

The CDR3 here is CASSPGLAGTDTQYF. In DNA, the CDR3 is TGCGCCAGCAGCCCAGGACTAGCGGGAACAGATACGCAGTATTTT. The gene calls are TRBV4-3 and TRBJ2-3; TRBD2 matches 12 bases. Trimming removed 4 bases from V and 3 bases from J; junction bases left unmatched: 2. Germline lookup yields CDR1 LGHNA and CDR2 YSLEER. This CDR3 comprises 15 residues.

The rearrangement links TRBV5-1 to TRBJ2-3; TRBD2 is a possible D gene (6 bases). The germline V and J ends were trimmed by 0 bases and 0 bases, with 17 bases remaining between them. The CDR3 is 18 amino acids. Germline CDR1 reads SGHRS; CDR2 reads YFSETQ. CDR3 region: CASSLGAGRLSSTDTQYF. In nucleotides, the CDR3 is TGCGCCAGCAGCTTGGGAGCAGGGAGGCTTTCTAGCACAGATACGCAGTATTTT.

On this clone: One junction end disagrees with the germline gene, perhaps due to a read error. This chain's CDR3 is CATSRARTGNPEAFF. CDR3 coding DNA: TGTGCCACCAGCAGGGCACGGACAGGGAACCCTGAAGCTTTCTTT. The chain couples TRBV15 to TRBJ1-1; TRBD1 aligns across 8 bases. This CDR3 spans 15 amino acids. Germline V gives CDR1 LNHNV, CDR2 YYDKDF (reference sequence).

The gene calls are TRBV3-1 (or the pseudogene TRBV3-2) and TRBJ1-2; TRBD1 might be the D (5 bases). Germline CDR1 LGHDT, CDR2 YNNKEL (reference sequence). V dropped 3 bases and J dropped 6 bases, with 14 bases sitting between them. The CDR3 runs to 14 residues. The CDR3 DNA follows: TGTGCCAGCAGCCAGTCGCCGACAGCTGATGGCTACACCTTC. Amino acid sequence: CASSQSPTADGYTF.

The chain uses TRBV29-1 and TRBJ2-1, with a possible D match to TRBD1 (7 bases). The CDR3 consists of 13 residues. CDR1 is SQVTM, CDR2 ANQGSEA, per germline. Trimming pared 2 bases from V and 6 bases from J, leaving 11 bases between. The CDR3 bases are TGCAGCGTTGAAAGACAGGGAGGCAATGAGCAGTTCTTC. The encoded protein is CSVERQGGNEQFF.